This T cell receptor (beta chain) is from a study of CD8+ T cells in alopecia areata. This CDR3 region has 13 residues. The ends lost 6 bases at V and 3 bases at J; junction bases unmatched: 4. The germline CDR1 and CDR2 sequences are SNHLY and FYNNEI. Extracted RNA was reverse transcribed, and the resulting cDNA served as sequencing template. Sequenced by immunoSEQ multiplex PCR; TCRdb stores in-frame clones only, minus some. The table has 170,000 or so clones, approximately 53% seen once. Sample treatment: oral pan-JAK inhibitor, 5-10 mg twice daily. Patients with alopecia areata provided lesional scalp punch biopsies as well as peripheral blood.

The V gene is TRBV2, the J gene TRBJ2-7; 8 positions agree with TRBD1. The receptor was isolated from a human donor with alopecia areata. The sequencing here drew on CD8+ T cells sorted from blood, taken at week 24, from a patient treated with tofacitinib. The CDR3 coding sequence is TGTGCCAGCAGCCCGGGACAGGTCTACGAGCAGTACTTC. This translates into CASSPGQVYEQYF.